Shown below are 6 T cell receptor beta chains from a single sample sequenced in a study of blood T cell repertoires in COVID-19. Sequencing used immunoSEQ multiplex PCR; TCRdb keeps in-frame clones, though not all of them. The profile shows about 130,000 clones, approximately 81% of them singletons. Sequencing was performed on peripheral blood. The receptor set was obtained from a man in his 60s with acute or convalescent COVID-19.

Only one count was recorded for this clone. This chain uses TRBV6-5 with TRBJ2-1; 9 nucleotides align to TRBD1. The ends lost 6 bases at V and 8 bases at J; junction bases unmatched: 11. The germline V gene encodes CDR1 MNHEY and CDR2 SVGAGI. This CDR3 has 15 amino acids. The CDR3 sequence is CASRRPGQGFYEQFF. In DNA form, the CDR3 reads TGTGCCAGCAGACGACCGGGACAGGGTTTTTATGAGCAGTTCTTC.

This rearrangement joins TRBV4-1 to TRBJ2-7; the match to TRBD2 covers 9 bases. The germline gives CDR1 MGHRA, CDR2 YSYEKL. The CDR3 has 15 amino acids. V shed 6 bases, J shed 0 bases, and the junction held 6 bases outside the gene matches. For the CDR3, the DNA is TGCGCCAGCAGACTAGATAGCGGGAGCTCCTACGAGCAGTACTTC. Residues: CASRLDSGSSYEQYF.

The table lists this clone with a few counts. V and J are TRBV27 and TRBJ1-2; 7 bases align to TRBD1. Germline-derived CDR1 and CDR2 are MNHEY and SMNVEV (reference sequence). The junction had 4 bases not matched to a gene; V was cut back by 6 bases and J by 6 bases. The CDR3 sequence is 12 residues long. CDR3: CASRKTGHGYTF. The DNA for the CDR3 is TGTGCCAGCAGAAAGACAGGGCATGGCTACACCTTC.

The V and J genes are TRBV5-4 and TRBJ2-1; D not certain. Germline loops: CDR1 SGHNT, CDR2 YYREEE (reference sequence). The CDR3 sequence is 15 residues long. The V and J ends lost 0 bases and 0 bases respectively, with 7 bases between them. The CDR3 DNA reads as TGTGCCAGCAGCTTGGGGGCTACCTCCTACAATGAGCAGTTCTTC. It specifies CASSLGATSYNEQFF.

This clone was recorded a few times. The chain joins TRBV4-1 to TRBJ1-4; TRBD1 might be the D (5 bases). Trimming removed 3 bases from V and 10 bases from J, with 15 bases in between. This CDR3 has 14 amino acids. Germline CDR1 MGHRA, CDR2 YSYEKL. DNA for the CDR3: TGCGCCAGCAGCCAGGTCTTATTGGGGGGAAAACTGTTTTTT. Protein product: CASSQVLLGGKLFF.

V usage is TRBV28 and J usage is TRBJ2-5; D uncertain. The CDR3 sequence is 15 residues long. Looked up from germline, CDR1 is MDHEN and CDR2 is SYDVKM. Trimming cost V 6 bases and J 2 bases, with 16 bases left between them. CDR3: CASSPSGASQETQYF. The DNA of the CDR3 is TGTGCCAGCAGCCCTTCGGGTGCCTCACAAGAGACCCAGTACTTC.